A selection of T cell receptor beta chains follows, all from one sample in a study of human T cells and chemical hapten exposure. TCRdb recomputed calls from the RACE reads with MiXCR, one row per CDR3 protein. The sample lists 80,000 to 95,000 distinct CDR3 sequences; around a tenth were seen once. Sample: whole blood, taken in connection with sensitization to the hapten diphenylcyclopropenone (DPC). These receptor sequences come from a man between 18 and 29 years old with alopecia areata. Some clones in this sample may be carry-over from other donors' samples. Each CDR3 is given with its conserved first and last residue. A D gene is named only where the DNA matches it firmly. Some rows mark clone size as missing; the rest say once, few, many or name a class of expanded clone.

TRBV19	TRBJ1-6	many	.	TGTGCCAGTAGTTTGGACAGTAATTCACCCCTCCACTTT	CASSLDSNSPLHF
TRBV7-6	TRBJ1-1	many	TRBD1	TGTGCCAGCAGCTTAGCCTTGACAGGGGACACTGAAGCTTTCTTT	CASSLALTGDTEAFF
TRBV27	TRBJ1-5	.	.	.	CASSFLAASNQPQHF
TRBV6-2/TRBV6-3	TRBJ1-6	.	TRBD1	TGTGCCAGCAGTTACTCTAGAACTATATGGACAGGATCCAGTGGTAATTCACCCCTCCACTTT	CASSYSRTIWTGSSGNSPLHF
TRBV6-1	TRBJ2-1	many	TRBD2	TGTGCCAGCAGTGAAGCCTGGGGACTAGCCAATGAGCAGTTCTTC	CASSEAWGLANEQFF
TRBV6-6	TRBJ1-4	few	.	TGTGCCAGCAGTTACTCGGTTACCCTTAGGCCCAATGAAAAACTGTTTTTT	CASSYSVTLRPNEKLFF
TRBV7-9	TRBJ1-6	few	.	TGTGCCAGCAGCTTAGAAGACCCAGGGAGGTCACCCCTCCACTTT	CASSLEDPGRSPLHF
TRBV4-3	TRBJ2-1	many	TRBD2	TGCGCCAGCAGCTCAAGACTAGCGGGGGGAGGAGATGAGCAGTTCTTC	CASSSRLAGGGDEQFF
TRBV9	TRBJ2-2	.	.	TGTGCCAGCAGCGTAGAGGGGTACACCGGGGAGCTGTTTTTT	CASSVEGYTGELFF
TRBV7-2	TRBJ1-2	many	.	TGTGCCAGCAGCCCAACAGCGGGGGCGGCGGATGGCTACACCTTC	CASSPTAGAADGYTF
TRBV18	TRBJ1-5	many	.	TGTGCCAGCTCATCGGGGGGCAATCAGCCCCAGCATTTT	CASSSGGNQPQHF
TRBV20-1	TRBJ2-1	few	.	TGCAGTGCTCCATCGGCAGGGGCTAATGAGCAGTTCTTC	CSAPSAGANEQFF
TRBV6-5	TRBJ2-3	few	.	TGTGCCAGCAGTTACGATCGGCAGGGCAGGGATACGCAGTATTTT	CASSYDRQGRDTQYF
TRBV2	TRBJ2-3	few	.	TGTGCCAGCTACATCGAGGACTTTAGCACAGATACGCAGTATTTT	CASYIEDFSTDTQYF
TRBV20-1	TRBJ1-1	few	.	TGCAGTGCTGGGGACATCACTGAAGCTTTCTTT	CSAGDITEAFF
TRBV11-3	TRBJ2-1	few	.	TGTGCCAGCAGCTTAGAGGGGAGCTCCTACAATGAGCAGTTCTTC	CASSLEGSSYNEQFF
TRBV7-9	TRBJ2-3	many	TRBD2	TGTGCCAGCAGCGAACTAGCGGGCTACACAGATACGCAGTATTTT	CASSELAGYTDTQYF
TRBV6-5	TRBJ2-1	few	.	TGTGCCAGCAGTTACTCAGGCCAGAACCACAATGAGCAGTTCTTC	CASSYSGQNHNEQFF
TRBV7-9	TRBJ2-4	.	.	TGTGCCAGCAGCCCCTTCCTCCATCTAGCCAAAAACATTCAGTACTTC	CASSPFLHLAKNIQYF
TRBV5-6	TRBJ1-5	few	.	TGTGCCAGCAGCTTGGTTGGCCAGCCCCAGCATTTT	CASSLVGQPQHF
TRBV7-3	TRBJ1-6	many	.	TGTGCCAGCAGCAAAGACGGGTATAATTCACCCCTCCACTTT	CASSKDGYNSPLHF
TRBV7-3	TRBJ2-1	many	.	TGTGCCAGCAGCTTAACGTCCGTCGGGAATGAGCAGTTCTTC	CASSLTSVGNEQFF
TRBV20-1	TRBJ2-3	many	.	TGCAGTGCCCCTCTCGGAGCGGGCAGCACAGATACGCAGTATTTT	CSAPLGAGSTDTQYF
TRBV5-1	TRBJ2-1	.	TRBD2	TGCGCCAGCAGTACTAGCGGGGGGAATTCCTACAATGAGCAGTTCTTC	CASSTSGGNSYNEQFF
TRBV29-1	TRBJ1-2	.	.	TGCAGCGTTGTCCTCGCGCCCCAGGGGAACTATGGCTACACCTTC	CSVVLAPQGNYGYTF
TRBV4-3	TRBJ2-6	.	.	TGCGCCAGCAGCCATGAGACCTTACCGTCTGGGGCCAACGTCCTGACTTTC	CASSHETLPSGANVLTF
TRBV7-8	TRBJ2-2	.	TRBD1	TGTGCCAGCAGCTTAACAGGGGTATTATATGGGGAGCTGTTTTTT	CASSLTGVLYGELFF
TRBV7-2	TRBJ1-1	.	.	TGTGCCAGCAACCCCCGGAGTACCGGGCCTGAAGCTTTCTTT	CASNPRSTGPEAFF
TRBV5-3	TRBJ2-1	few	.	TGTGCCAGAAGCCCAGGGCCCCCCCATGAGCAGTTCTTC	CARSPGPPHEQFF
TRBV12-3/TRBV12-4	TRBJ2-2	few	.	TGTGCCAGCAGTTTCAACAGGGTACAGGAGCTGTTTTTT	CASSFNRVQELFF
TRBV27	TRBJ1-5	.	.	TGTGCCAGCAGTTATGGGAGCGGGCAGCCCCAGCATTTT	CASSYGSGQPQHF
TRBV7-9	TRBJ2-1	few	.	TGTGCCAGCAGCTCAGGGGTTTTGCGGGACTCCCGCTCCTACAATGAGCAGTTCTTC	CASSSGVLRDSRSYNEQFF
TRBV27	TRBJ1-5	.	TRBD1	TGTGCCAGCAGGACCCTCGGGACAGGCCATCAGCCCCAGCATTTT	CASRTLGTGHQPQHF
TRBV11-3	TRBJ1-2	few	.	TGTGCCAGCAGCTTAGTTGGGGGTAAGGACGGCTATGGCTACACCTTC	CASSLVGGKDGYGYTF
TRBV12-5	TRBJ2-1	few	.	TGTGCTAGTGGTTTGGGACAGAGCTCCTACAATGAGCAGTTCTTC	CASGLGQSSYNEQFF
TRBV18	TRBJ2-7	many	.	TGTGCCAGCTCACGACAGGACGGTACCTACGAGCAGTACTTC	CASSRQDGTYEQYF
TRBV20-1	TRBJ2-2	many	.	TGCAGTGCTAGTGTCGGGGGTTTTCACACCGGGGAGCTGTTTTTT	CSASVGGFHTGELFF
TRBV2	TRBJ1-1	many	TRBD1	TGTGCCAGCAGAGCTGGACAGGTTCTTACCGAAGCTTTCTTT	CASRAGQVLTEAFF
TRBV7-3	TRBJ2-7	.	.	TGTGCCAGCAGCGCAGGGACTGACTACGAGCAGTACTTC	CASSAGTDYEQYF
TRBV7-2	TRBJ1-1	.	TRBD1	TGTGCCAGCAGCTACTCGACAGGGTTGGACACTGAAGCTTTCTTT	CASSYSTGLDTEAFF
TRBV4-1	TRBJ2-5	few	TRBD1	TGCGCCAGCAGCCTTGGGACAGGGGGTGCGGAGACCCAGTACTTC	CASSLGTGGAETQYF
TRBV7-2	TRBJ2-3	many	.	TGTGCCAGCAGCTTAGCGCCCTACACAGATACGCAGTATTTT	CASSLAPYTDTQYF
TRBV28	TRBJ2-6	few	TRBD1	TGTGCCAGCAGTCCCGGCCGACAGGGGCCCGCTAGGGCCAACGTCCTGACTTTC	CASSPGRQGPARANVLTF
TRBV20-1	TRBJ2-5	many	.	TGCAGTGCTAGACGTGGCGGGGCGATGCAAGAGACCCAGTACTTC	CSARRGGAMQETQYF
TRBV24-1	TRBJ1-2	.	.	TGTGCCACCAGTGATTCCTACAGCCGCTATGGCTACACCTTC	CATSDSYSRYGYTF
TRBV7-9	TRBJ1-1	many	.	TGTGCCAGCAGGTCTTCCAGGGGGAACACTGAAGCTTTCTTT	CASRSSRGNTEAFF
TRBV11-3	TRBJ1-1	.	.	TGTGCCAGCAGCTTCTCGGGGGAAGACACTGAAGCTTTCTTT	CASSFSGEDTEAFF
TRBV12-3/TRBV12-4	TRBJ2-3	many	TRBD1	TGTGCCAGCAATCGGGACAGGGCTATAACAGATACGCAGTATTTT	CASNRDRAITDTQYF
TRBV7-2	TRBJ2-7	many	TRBD2	TGTGCCAGCAGCTCTAGCGGCGACTACGAGCAGTACTTC	CASSSSGDYEQYF
TRBV6-4	TRBJ2-2	.	TRBD1	TGTGCCAGCAGCCAGGACAGGGTTTCCGGGGAGCTGTTTTTT	CASSQDRVSGELFF
TRBV20-1	TRBJ2-1	few	TRBD1	TGCAGTGAGACTAGGACAGGGGCAAATGAGCAGTTCTTC	CSETRTGANEQFF
TRBV29-1	TRBJ2-1	.	.	TGCAGCGTTTCCTCTTATGGCAATGAGCAGTTCTTC	CSVSSYGNEQFF
TRBV7-2	TRBJ2-5	.	.	TGTGCCAGCAGCCCCCCCCTGGGGGCGGGGAATCAAGAGACCCAGTACTTC	CASSPPLGAGNQETQYF
TRBV3-1	TRBJ1-6	.	.	TGTGCCAGCAGCCTAAGGGCAAACTCCTATAATTCACCCCTCCACTTT	CASSLRANSYNSPLHF
TRBV6-1	TRBJ1-6	.	.	TGTGCCAGCAGTGAACGGGGAGATAATTCACCCCTCCACTTT	CASSERGDNSPLHF
TRBV7-3	TRBJ2-5	.	.	TGTGCCAGCAGCTTAAACCCGGGACCACAAGAGACCCAGTACTTC	CASSLNPGPQETQYF
TRBV6-4	TRBJ2-1	few	TRBD1	TGTGCCAGCAGTCCCGGGACAGGGTTACGTGAGCAGTTCTTC	CASSPGTGLREQFF
TRBV4-1	TRBJ1-2	few	.	TGCGCCAGCAGCAATCAGGGCTATGGCTACACCTTC	CASSNQGYGYTF
TRBV28	TRBJ2-4	.	TRBD1	TGTGCCAGCAGTTTCACAGGGGTAGCCAAAAACATTCAGTACTTC	CASSFTGVAKNIQYF